The clone carrying this T cell receptor beta chain was observed many times. Its antigen is unknown. The sample comes from a study of response to subunit inactivated influenza vaccine. TCRdb passed the RT-PCR reads through MiXCR, listing each CDR3 protein once. The table has hundreds of thousands of distinct CDR3 sequences, 12% seen once. CDR3 length equals 15 residues. Trimming removed 5 bases from V and 7 bases from J, with 19 bases in between. In germline, CDR1 is SGHAT, CDR2 FQNNGV. Study-level results: It was suggested by the authors that few new T cells are recruited by each seasonal influenza vaccination.

The receptor was derived from a man aged 45 to 65 who received an inactivated influenza vaccine. The chain links TRBV11-2 to TRBJ2-3, with TRBD2 as a possible D gene (7 bases). The input for sequencing was PBMCs from blood, taken on the day of vaccination. CDR3 residues: CASSRGGGGPNTQYF. The DNA of the CDR3 is TGTGCCAGCAGCCGGGGCGGGGGCGGACCGAATACGCAGTATTTT.